The rows below give T cell receptor beta chains drawn from one sample of a study of PD-1 blockade in classical Hodgkin lymphoma. Profiling relied on immunoSEQ multiplex PCR, and the TCRdb table lists in-frame clones only, not all of them. The sample holds 30,000 to 40,000 clones, 82% seen once. The sequencing used peripheral blood mononuclear cells (PBMCs), collected at baseline. The receptors were gathered from a human donor with classical Hodgkin lymphoma. Each CDR3 is given with its conserved first and last residue. Each record gives: V gene, J gene, CDR3 protein.

v_call: TRBV28; j_call: TRBJ1-4; cdr3_aa: CASTRDGNEKLFF
v_call: TRBV2; j_call: TRBJ1-1; cdr3_aa: CASSETGRGRDTAFF
v_call: TRBV30; j_call: TRBJ1-3; cdr3_aa: CACSGQAANSGNTIYF
v_call: TRBV13; j_call: TRBJ1-2; cdr3_aa: CASSEGGTYGYTF
v_call: TRBV7-9; j_call: TRBJ1-5; cdr3_aa: CASSTGQTNQPQHF
v_call: TRBV18; j_call: TRBJ1-2; cdr3_aa: CASSSGGASFGGYTF
v_call: TRBV6-6; j_call: TRBJ2-7; cdr3_aa: CAVSGSIWGEQYF
v_call: TRBV18; j_call: TRBJ2-7; cdr3_aa: CASSPQDLTGPEQYF
v_call: TRBV19; j_call: TRBJ1-2; cdr3_aa: CASTPGGNRGTDYGYTF
v_call: TRBV2; j_call: TRBJ1-2; cdr3_aa: CASTQGARIGYTF
v_call: TRBV7-8; j_call: TRBJ2-5; cdr3_aa: CASSVGQQETQYF
v_call: TRBV7-9; j_call: TRBJ2-5; cdr3_aa: CASRNPVTEGETQYF
v_call: TRBV18; j_call: TRBJ1-5; cdr3_aa: CASSWDRNQPQHF
v_call: TRBV27; j_call: TRBJ2-4; cdr3_aa: CASREQGRGNIQYF
v_call: TRBV7-2; j_call: TRBJ1-4; cdr3_aa: CASSFQGGNEKLFF
v_call: TRBV14; j_call: TRBJ2-1; cdr3_aa: CASSSPGTGYNEQFF
v_call: TRBV4-3; j_call: TRBJ2-1; cdr3_aa: CASSQVVGGSREQFF
v_call: TRBV6-6; j_call: TRBJ1-6; cdr3_aa: CASRAGTERRALHF
v_call: TRBV19; j_call: TRBJ1-2; cdr3_aa: CASSHRDINYGYTF
v_call: TRBV7-2; j_call: TRBJ1-4; cdr3_aa: CASSLPVGQLREKLFF
v_call: TRBV11-2; j_call: TRBJ2-1; cdr3_aa: CASSLQDEQFF
v_call: TRBV5-1; j_call: TRBJ2-5; cdr3_aa: CASSFGGQETQYF
v_call: TRBV9; j_call: TRBJ2-1; cdr3_aa: CASSEITHGVHNEQFF
v_call: TRBV27; j_call: TRBJ2-2; cdr3_aa: CASSLSWAGGELFF
v_call: TRBV10-3; j_call: TRBJ1-4; cdr3_aa: CAISVGEKLFF
v_call: TRBV28; j_call: TRBJ1-2; cdr3_aa: CASSLFTGGVYGYTF
v_call: TRBV14; j_call: TRBJ2-2; cdr3_aa: CASSPATTGELFF
v_call: TRBV18; j_call: TRBJ1-4; cdr3_aa: CASSRDPGKLFF
v_call: TRBV9; j_call: TRBJ2-3; cdr3_aa: CASSADGRHTDTQYF
v_call: TRBV5-1; j_call: TRBJ1-2; cdr3_aa: CASNQETGAYGYTF
v_call: TRBV28; j_call: TRBJ1-1; cdr3_aa: CASSPGAWEAFF
v_call: TRBV5-1; j_call: TRBJ1-5; cdr3_aa: CASSLDEGVQPQHF
v_call: TRBV7-2; j_call: TRBJ1-4; cdr3_aa: CASSRAGGPEKLFF
v_call: TRBV5-1; j_call: TRBJ1-6; cdr3_aa: CASKRENNSPLHF
v_call: TRBV7-2; j_call: TRBJ2-5; cdr3_aa: CASSRAPWGETQYF
v_call: TRBV6-6; j_call: TRBJ1-1; cdr3_aa: CASSPQGWTEAFF
v_call: TRBV4-2; j_call: TRBJ2-2; cdr3_aa: CASRPLLDRANTGELFF
v_call: TRBV7-2; j_call: TRBJ2-1; cdr3_aa: CASSRRGAFTNEQFF
v_call: TRBV28; j_call: TRBJ1-1; cdr3_aa: CASSQWNTGNTEAFF
v_call: TRBV27; j_call: TRBJ2-5; cdr3_aa: CASSLSWTQETQYF
v_call: TRBV11-1; j_call: TRBJ1-5; cdr3_aa: CASSPLGGPYSNQPQHF
v_call: TRBV7-6; j_call: TRBJ1-1; cdr3_aa: CASSLGPGQGAYPNTEAFF
v_call: TRBV19; j_call: TRBJ1-2; cdr3_aa: CAVLRAYEGGYTF
v_call: TRBV6-1; j_call: TRBJ2-7; cdr3_aa: CASSEVSGDHEQYF
v_call: TRBV9; j_call: TRBJ2-7; cdr3_aa: CASSVATGDSSEQYF